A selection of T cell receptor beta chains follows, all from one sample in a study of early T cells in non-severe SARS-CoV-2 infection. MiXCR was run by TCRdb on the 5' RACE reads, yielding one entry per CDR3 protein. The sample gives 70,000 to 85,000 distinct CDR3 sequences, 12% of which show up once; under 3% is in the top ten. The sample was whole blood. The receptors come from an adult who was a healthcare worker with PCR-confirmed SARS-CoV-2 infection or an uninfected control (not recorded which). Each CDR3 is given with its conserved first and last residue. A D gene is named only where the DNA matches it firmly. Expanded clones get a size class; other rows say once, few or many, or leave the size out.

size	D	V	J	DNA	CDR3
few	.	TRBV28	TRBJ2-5	TGTGCCAGCAGTTCCCCTGGGGAGACCCAGTACTTC	CASSSPGETQYF
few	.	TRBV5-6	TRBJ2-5	TGTGCCAGCACCCCCGACTTTTCAGAGACCCAGTACTTC	CASTPDFSETQYF
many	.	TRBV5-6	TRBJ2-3	TGTGCCAGCAGCCGTTTCACAGATACGCAGTATTTT	CASSRFTDTQYF
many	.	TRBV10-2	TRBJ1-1	TGCGCCAGCAGTGAGCCCGCGGGGGGGCGGACTGAAGCTTTCTTT	CASSEPAGGRTEAFF
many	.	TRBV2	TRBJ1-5	TGTGCCAGCAGTGATTTTGGTAGCAATCAGCCCCAGCATTTT	CASSDFGSNQPQHF
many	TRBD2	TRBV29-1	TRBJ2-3	TGCAGCGGGGACTATGGGACAGATACGCAGTATTTT	CSGDYGTDTQYF
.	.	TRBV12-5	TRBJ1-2	TGTGCTAGTGGGGACCCCGGGACAAGGAACCAGGGAAGGTATGGCTACACCTTC	CASGDPGTRNQGRYGYTF
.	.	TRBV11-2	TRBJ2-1	TGTGCCAGCAGCTTAGTCCGTTCTTTCCTGCCCTACAATGAGCAGTTCTTC	CASSLVRSFLPYNEQFF
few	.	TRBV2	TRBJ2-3	TGTGCCAGCAGTGAAAAGACCGGCCCCGATACGCAGTATTTT	CASSEKTGPDTQYF
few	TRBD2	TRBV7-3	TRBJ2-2	TGTGCCAGCAGCTTAAGCCCTAGCGGGAGTAGTTCCGGGGAGCTGTTTTTT	CASSLSPSGSSSGELFF
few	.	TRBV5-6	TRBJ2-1	TGTGCCAGCAGCTTGGTGGGGCGCTGGAGCGGAGGGAATGAGCAGTTCTTC	CASSLVGRWSGGNEQFF
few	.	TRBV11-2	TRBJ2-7	TGTGCCAGCAGCCGTATTTTGAGCTCCTACGAGCAGTACTTC	CASSRILSSYEQYF
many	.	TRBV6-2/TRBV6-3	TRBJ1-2	TGTGCCACACGCCGGGGAGAAAACTATGGCTACACCTTC	CATRRGENYGYTF
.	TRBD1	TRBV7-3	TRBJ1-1	TGTGCCAGCAGCAAACAGGGGTACACTGAAGCTTTCTTT	CASSKQGYTEAFF
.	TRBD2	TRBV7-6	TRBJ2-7	TGTGCCAGCAGCTTAGTACCGAGCGGGGGTATCGAGCAGTACTTC	CASSLVPSGGIEQYF
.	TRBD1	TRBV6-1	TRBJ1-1	TGTGCCAGCAGCCAGGGGGCGGCTGAAGCTTTCTTT	CASSQGAAEAFF
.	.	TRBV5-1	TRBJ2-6	TGCGCCAGCAGTCCCGGGGGCTCTGGGGCCAACGTCCTGACTTTC	CASSPGGSGANVLTF
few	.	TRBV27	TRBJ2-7	TGTGCCAGCAGCCCGGCTAGTTTACTCTACGAGCAGTACTTC	CASSPASLLYEQYF
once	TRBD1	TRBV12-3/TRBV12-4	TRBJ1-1	TGTGCCAGCAGTTTTGGCGTGGGCAGGGGGGTAACTGAAGCTTTCTTT	CASSFGVGRGVTEAFF
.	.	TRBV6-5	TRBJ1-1	TGTGCCAGCAGTTACGGGGGACCTGAAGCTTTCTTT	CASSYGGPEAFF
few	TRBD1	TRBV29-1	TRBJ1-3	TGCAGCGTCGTACAGGGGGCTAGTGGAAACACCATATATTTT	CSVVQGASGNTIYF
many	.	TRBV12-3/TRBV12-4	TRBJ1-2	TGTGCCAGCAGTTTCTCGTCCTCCTATGGCTACACCTTC	CASSFSSSYGYTF
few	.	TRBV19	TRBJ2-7	TGTGCCAGTAGTATAGGTCGTACAGCACCCTACGAGCAGTACTTC	CASSIGRTAPYEQYF
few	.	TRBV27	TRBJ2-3	TGTGCCAGCAGTTTAAGTTCTACAGATACGCAGTATTTT	CASSLSSTDTQYF
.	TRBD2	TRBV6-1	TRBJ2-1	TGTGCCAGCAGTGTTAGCGGGAGAACGGGTGAGCAGTTCTTC	CASSVSGRTGEQFF
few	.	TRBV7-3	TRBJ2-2	TGTGCCAGCAGCTTAACGGGAGCCGGGGAGCTGTTTTTT	CASSLTGAGELFF
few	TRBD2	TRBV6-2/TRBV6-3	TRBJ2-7	TGTGCCAGCACCCCGGGGGGGGCCGAGCAGTACTTC	CASTPGGAEQYF
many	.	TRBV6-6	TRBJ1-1	TGTGCCAGCAGTTTTGACGGTTACACTGAAGCTTTCTTT	CASSFDGYTEAFF
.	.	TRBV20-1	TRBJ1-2	TGCAGTGCTGGGCCCTCATCCTCTGTCGACAGCGGCTACACCTTC	CSAGPSSSVDSGYTF
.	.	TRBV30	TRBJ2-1	TGTGCCTGGAAACATACCGGGGGCTCCTACAATGAGCAGTTCTTC	CAWKHTGGSYNEQFF
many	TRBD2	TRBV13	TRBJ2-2	TGTGCCAGCAGCTCAATTCACCGAGCGGGAGGGCCGAACACCGGGGAGCTGTTTTTT	CASSSIHRAGGPNTGELFF
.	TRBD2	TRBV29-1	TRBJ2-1	TGCAGCGTTAGCGGGAATTACAATGAGCAGTTCTTC	CSVSGNYNEQFF
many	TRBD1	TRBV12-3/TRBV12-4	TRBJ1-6	TGTGCCAGCAGCGAGACAGGGAGGTCCTCACCCCTCCACTTT	CASSETGRSSPLHF
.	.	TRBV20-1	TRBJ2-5	TGCAGTTCGGGACGGCTCCAAGAGACCCAGTACTTC	CSSGRLQETQYF
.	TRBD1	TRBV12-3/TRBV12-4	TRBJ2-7	TGTGCCAGCAGGATACAGGGGGCTGGAGAGCAGTACTTC	CASRIQGAGEQYF
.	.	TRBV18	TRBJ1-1	TGTGCCAGCTCACCCCAAGGAGGTACAGGGAGGTCTGAAGCTTTCTTT	CASSPQGGTGRSEAFF
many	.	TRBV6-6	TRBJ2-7	TGTGCCAGCAGTTACGGGGACGGCGGGATTTATTCCTACGAGCAGTACTTC	CASSYGDGGIYSYEQYF
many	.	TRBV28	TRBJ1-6	TGTGCCAGCAGTTTATACCGGGAGCCCCTCCACTTT	CASSLYREPLHF
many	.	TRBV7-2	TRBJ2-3	TGTGCCAGCAGGAGGTGGGGGGGCTTGGATACGCAGTATTTT	CASRRWGGLDTQYF
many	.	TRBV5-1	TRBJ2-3	TGCGCCAGCAGCTTCACACTAGCCACAGATACGCAGTATTTT	CASSFTLATDTQYF
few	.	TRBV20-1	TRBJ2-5	TGCAGTGCTAGTCAGGGAGGTACAGAGACCCAGTACTTC	CSASQGGTETQYF
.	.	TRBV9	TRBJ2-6	TGTGCCAGCAGCGTGGGGCTAGGGTCTGGGGCCAACGTCCTGACTTTC	CASSVGLGSGANVLTF
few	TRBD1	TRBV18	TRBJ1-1	TGTGCCAGCTCACTAGGACAGGAGCAGGGGAAAGCTTTCTTT	CASSLGQEQGKAFF
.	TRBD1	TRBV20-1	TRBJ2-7	TGCAGTGCTAGGGACAGGGTCCTAAACGAGCAGTACTTC	CSARDRVLNEQYF
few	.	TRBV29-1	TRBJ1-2	TGCAGCGTTGAAGGCAGCAACTATGGCTACACCTTC	CSVEGSNYGYTF
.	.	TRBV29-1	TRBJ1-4	TGCAGCGGGGGAACTTTGGAGGGTGAAAAACTGTTTTTT	CSGGTLEGEKLFF
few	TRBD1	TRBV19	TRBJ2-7	TGTGCCAGTAGTTGGTCGTCGGAGACAGGGTCCTACGAGCAGTACTTC	CASSWSSETGSYEQYF
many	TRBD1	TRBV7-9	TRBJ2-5	TGTGCCAGCAGCCGCCGAAGGGACAGGGGGCCGGAGACCCAGTACTTC	CASSRRRDRGPETQYF
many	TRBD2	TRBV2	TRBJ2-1	TGTGCCAGCAGTGAACAAGGGACTAGCGGGGTTCAGTTCTTC	CASSEQGTSGVQFF
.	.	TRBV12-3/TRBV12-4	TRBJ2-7	TGTGCCAGCTCCCGGGACATCCCCTACGAGCAGTACTTC	CASSRDIPYEQYF
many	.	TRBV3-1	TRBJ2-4	TGTGCCAGCAAACCGGACTTCCGCGCCGACATTCAGTACTTC	CASKPDFRADIQYF
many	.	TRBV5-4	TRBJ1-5	TGTGCCAGCAGCCGACAGCCCGGCAATCAGCCCCAGCATTTT	CASSRQPGNQPQHF
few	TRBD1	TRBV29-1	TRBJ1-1	TGCAGCGAGGGACAGTCCCGGGGGACTGAAGCTTTCTTT	CSEGQSRGTEAFF
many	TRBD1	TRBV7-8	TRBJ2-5	TGTGCCAGCAGAGACAGGGTGGAGACCCAGTACTTC	CASRDRVETQYF
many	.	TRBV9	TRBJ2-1	TGTGCCTCAGGAGGAGGCAGCTCCTACAATGAGCAGTTCTTC	CASGGGSSYNEQFF